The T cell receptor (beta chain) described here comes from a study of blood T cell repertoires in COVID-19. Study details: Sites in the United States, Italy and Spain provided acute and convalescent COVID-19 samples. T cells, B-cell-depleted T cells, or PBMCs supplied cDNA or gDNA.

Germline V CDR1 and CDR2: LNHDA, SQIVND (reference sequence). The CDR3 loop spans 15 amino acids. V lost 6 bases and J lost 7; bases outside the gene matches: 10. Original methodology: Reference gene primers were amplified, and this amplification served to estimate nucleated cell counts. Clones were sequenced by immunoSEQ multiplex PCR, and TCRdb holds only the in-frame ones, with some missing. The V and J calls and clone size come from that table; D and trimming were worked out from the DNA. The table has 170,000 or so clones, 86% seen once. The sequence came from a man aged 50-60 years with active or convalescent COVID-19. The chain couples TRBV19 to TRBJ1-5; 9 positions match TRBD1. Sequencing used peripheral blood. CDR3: CASSHRDRVEQPQHF. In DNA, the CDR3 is TGTGCCAGTAGCCACCGGGACAGGGTAGAACAGCCCCAGCATTTT.